Following are 9 T cell receptor beta chains from one sample sequenced in a study of neurological immune-mediated disorders. TCRdb reanalysed the 5' RACE reads using MiXCR and keeps one entry per CDR3 protein. The profile shows 35,000 to 40,000 distinct CDR3 sequences, 11% of them singletons. Sequenced input: CD4+ T cells from blood. The receptors were gathered from a woman in her 30s with HTLV-1-associated myelopathy (HAM/TSP).

This clonotype was counted ten times or more. This rearrangement joins TRBV7-2 to TRBJ2-1; TRBD2 might be the D (7 bases). This CDR3 is 17 amino acids long. The germline V gene has CDR1 SGHTA and CDR2 FQGNSA. The ends were cut back, 0 bases at V and 6 bases at J, with 18 bases in the middle. The CDR3 coding sequence is TGTGCCAGCAGCTTAGCGCGGTTTGGGGGGGGGCCCAATGAGCAGTTCTTC. Its translation is CASSLARFGGGPNEQFF.

This clonotype appeared many times. The genes are TRBV10-3 and TRBJ2-7; D uncertain. The CDR3 loop spans 14 amino acids. In germline, CDR1 is ENHRY, CDR2 SYGVKD. Trimming cost V 6 bases and J 1 base, with 13 bases left between them. The DNA for the CDR3 is TGTGCCATCAGCACCGGGCCATCGTCCTACGAGCAGTACTTC. Translation: CAISTGPSSYEQYF.

This clonotype was seen repeatedly, ten times or more. The CDR3 nucleotides read TGTGCCTGGAGTGTACAGGCATGGCGGACCCCGGCAACTAATGAAAAACTGTTTTTT. Encoded protein: CAWSVQAWRTPATNEKLFF. This chain uses TRBV30 with TRBJ1-4; D is possibly TRBD1 (5 bases). The V end lost 0 bases, the J end lost 0 bases, and 20 bases lay between the germline ends. The CDR3 length is 19 residues. Germline values: CDR1 GTSNPN, CDR2 SVGIG (reference sequence).

The table lists this clonotype with many counts. The rearrangement uses TRBV7-3 and TRBJ1-1, with 8 bases that match TRBD1. The CDR3 length is 15 residues. The V gene's germline CDR1 is SGHTA and CDR2 FQGTGA. Trimming at V came to 3 bases and at J to 1 base, leaving 4 bases not matched to a gene. This chain's CDR3 is CASSLGGTGNTEAFF. Here the CDR3 DNA reads TGTGCCAGCAGCTTGGGCGGGACAGGGAACACTGAAGCTTTCTTT. Drawing the rest from reference TRBV7-3 and TRBJ1-1, the complete variable domain is GAGVSQTPSNKVTEKGKYVELRCDPISGHTALYWYRQSLGQGPEFLIYFQGTGAADDSGLPNDRFFAVRPEGSVSTLKIQRTERGDSAVYLCASSLGGTGNTEAFFGQGTRLTVV.

This clonotype showed up many times. V usage is TRBV5-1 and J usage is TRBJ2-5; 9 bases fit TRBD1. V gave up 4 bases and J gave up 4 bases; unmatched junction bases: 8. The CDR3 is 15 amino acids. Germline V gives CDR1 SGHRS, CDR2 YFSETQ. The CDR3 DNA is TGCGCCAGCAGCACACAGGGGGCCCAGGGAGAGACCCAGTACTTC. Translated: CASSTQGAQGETQYF.

This clonotype was seen ten or more times. CDR3 amino acids: CASSYATVVMNTEAFF. In DNA, the CDR3 is TGTGCCAGCAGTTACGCGACAGTAGTCATGAACACTGAAGCTTTCTTT. This chain joins TRBV6-5 and TRBJ1-1; TRBD1 might be the D (5 bases). The CDR3 is made up of 16 amino acids. The V end lost 2 bases, the J end lost 0 bases, and 13 bases lay between the germline ends. CDR1 is MNHEY and CDR2 is SVGAGI in the germline V gene.

In its sample, this clonotype was seen many times. The genes are TRBV5-1 and TRBJ2-1; TRBD1 aligns across 8 bases. This CDR3 comprises 17 residues. Trimming took 4 bases from V and 3 from J; bases not matched to a gene: 12. CDR1 SGHRS and CDR2 YFSETQ come from the germline V gene. DNA of the CDR3: TGCGCCAGCAGCGGAAGGGGACAGGATATAGTCTACAATGAGCAGTTCTTC. This sequence encodes CASSGRGQDIVYNEQFF.

This clonotype was seen more than once but under ten times. This sequence joins TRBV4-1 and TRBJ2-7, with D perhaps TRBD2 (5 bases). The V and J ends lost 1 base and 6 bases respectively, with 16 bases between them. CDR1 is MGHRA, CDR2 YSYEKL, per germline. The CDR3 has 15 residues. The CDR3 loop reads CASSQVPAGLGEQYF. The CDR3 DNA reads as TGCGCCAGCAGCCAAGTTCCGGCGGGTCTGGGCGAGCAGTACTTC.

This clonotype has ten or more counts. The rearrangement links TRBV3-1 to TRBJ2-1; no clear D. Germline loops: CDR1 LGHDT, CDR2 YNNKEL (reference sequence). V gave up 0 bases and J gave up 7 bases, with 16 bases separating them. This CDR3 is built from 16 residues. The CDR3 coding sequence is TGTGCCAGCAGCCAAGATCAAAAATCTAGTCGGAATGAGCAGTTCTTC. Encoded protein: CASSQDQKSSRNEQFF.